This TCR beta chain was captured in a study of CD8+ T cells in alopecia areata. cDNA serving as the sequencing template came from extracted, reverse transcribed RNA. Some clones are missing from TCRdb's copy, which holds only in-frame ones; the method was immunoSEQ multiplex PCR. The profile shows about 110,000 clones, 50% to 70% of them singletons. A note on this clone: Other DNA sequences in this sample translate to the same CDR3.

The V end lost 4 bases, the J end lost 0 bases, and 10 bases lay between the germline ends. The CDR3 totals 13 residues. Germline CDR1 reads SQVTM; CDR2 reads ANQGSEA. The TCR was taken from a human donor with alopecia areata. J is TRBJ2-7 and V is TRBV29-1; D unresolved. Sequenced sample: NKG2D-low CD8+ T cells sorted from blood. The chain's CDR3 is CSVVAISSYEQYF. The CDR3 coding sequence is TGCAGCGTTGTGGCTATTAGCTCCTACGAGCAGTACTTC.